This TCR beta chain was sequenced during a study of cytomegalovirus exposure and HLA in healthy donors. Study-level results: Rates of TCR association differed by HLA locus in a later analysis, with DRB1 highest and HLA-C lowest. V- and J-gene trimming in TCR beta was tied to a missense DCLRE1C variant by an analysis performed later. Some segments of the V type, notably TRBV6-2 and TRBV6-3, were excluded as indistinguishable. Based on reports, TCR beta sequences accurately predicted HLA-A and HLA-B alleles for most subjects.

Germline values: CDR1 SQVTM, CDR2 ANQGSEA. CDR3 size: 14 residues. Trimming took off 5 bases at V and 5 bases at J, with 18 bases between the two ends. To note about this clone: Its antigen is currently unknown.

Primers included in the PCR were 60 Vbeta and 13 Jbeta primers. Sequencing used immunoSEQ multiplex PCR; TCRdb keeps in-frame clones, though not all of them. The sample lists just over 200,000 clones, approximately 70% occurring once. The receptor was isolated from a man aged 40-49 years in good health and CMV-seropositive. The gene calls are TRBV29-1 and TRBJ1-1; D unclear. Source material: PBMCs. The CDR3 nucleotides read TGCAGCGTTTCCAAGAGGCCCGGGGAAACTGAAGCTTTCTTT. This gives the protein CSVSKRPGETEAFF.